The count of the clone carrying this T cell receptor (beta chain) is one. The data were taken from a study of blood T cell repertoires in COVID-19. Original processing notes: The authors estimated nucleated cell counts from reference gene primer amplification. Clones were sequenced by immunoSEQ multiplex PCR, and TCRdb holds only the in-frame ones, with some missing. V and J calls and clone size come straight from that table; D and trimming were deduced from the DNA. Of approximately 200,000 clones listed, roughly 87% are singletons. Germline CDR1 MDHEN, CDR2 SYDVKM. V shed 7 bases and J shed 6 bases, with 16 bases lying between them. CDR3 size: 13 residues.

V gene TRBV28 combines with J gene TRBJ2-7; possibly TRBD2 for D (5 bases). Sequences were obtained from peripheral blood. The source is a man aged 35 to 55 with active or convalescent COVID-19. The CDR3 region has the DNA TGTGCCAGCATGTCCCGGGGAAGGAGCGAGCAGTACTTC. Its translation: CASMSRGRSEQYF.